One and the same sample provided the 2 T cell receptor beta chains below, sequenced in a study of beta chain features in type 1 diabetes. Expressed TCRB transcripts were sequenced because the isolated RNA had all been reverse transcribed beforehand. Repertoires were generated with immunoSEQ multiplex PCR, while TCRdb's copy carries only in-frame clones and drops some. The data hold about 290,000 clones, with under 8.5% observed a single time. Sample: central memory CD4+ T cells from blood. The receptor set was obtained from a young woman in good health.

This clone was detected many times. In DNA, the CDR3 is TGTGCCAGCAGTCCACAGGGGGCGGCCTACGAGCAGTACGTC. Residues: CASSPQGAAYEQYV. This chain joins TRBV2 and TRBJ2-7; TRBD1 matches 9 bases. V lost 5 bases to trimming and J lost 2 bases; unmatched junction nucleotides: 4. CDR3 size: 14 residues. The germline V gene has CDR1 SNHLY and CDR2 FYNNEI.

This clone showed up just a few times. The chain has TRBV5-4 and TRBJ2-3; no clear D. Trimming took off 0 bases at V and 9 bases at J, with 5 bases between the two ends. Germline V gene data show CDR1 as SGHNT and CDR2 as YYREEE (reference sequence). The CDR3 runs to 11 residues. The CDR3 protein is CASSLAATQYF. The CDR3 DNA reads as TGTGCCAGCAGCTTGGCTGCAACGCAGTATTTT.